These 27 T cell receptor beta chains were sequenced from one sample in a study of CD8 T cells in Susac syndrome. RNA totalling about 0.5 to 1 ug underwent reverse transcription with random hexamers. TCRdb used MiXCR to reprocess the immunoSEQ multiplex PCR reads, holding one entry per CDR3 protein. This sample carries nearly 200,000 distinct CDR3 sequences, roughly 96% of them seen once, and the ten largest clones take roughly 0.088%. The sequenced sample was CD4+ T cells from PBMCs. The receptors stem from a human donor with multiple sclerosis.

This chain connects TRBV28 to TRBJ2-7; D ambiguous. From germline, CDR1 is MDHEN and CDR2 SYDVKM. Trimming pared 2 bases from V and 8 bases from J, leaving 10 bases between. There are 12 residues in the CDR3. CDR3 nucleotide sequence: TGTGCCAGCAGTTTAGGCTGGTACAAGCAGTACTTC. Translation gives CASSLGWYKQYF.

V gene TRBV2 combines with J gene TRBJ1-2; weak D call: TRBD1 (6 bases). The CDR3 is 14 residues long. The V end lost 1 base, the J end lost 4 bases, and 10 bases lay between the germline ends. Germline V CDR1 and CDR2: SNHLY, FYNNEI. CDR3 nucleotides: TGTGCCAGCAGTGAAGATGGGACAACCTATGGCTACACCTTC. Its protein is CASSEDGTTYGYTF.

The table lists this clonotype with a count of one. The gene calls are TRBV2 and TRBJ2-7; 10 nucleotides match TRBD1. In germline, CDR1 is SNHLY, CDR2 FYNNEI. This CDR3 has 12 residues. V dropped 11 bases and J dropped 4; count of bases not matched to a gene: 5. CDR3 DNA: TGTGCCGGAAGGACAGGGGGGTACGAGCAGTACTTC. Translation gives CAGRTGGYEQYF.

The chain links TRBV24-1 to TRBJ2-7, with D maybe TRBD2 (7 bases). The CDR3 runs 12 residues. Germline-derived CDR1 and CDR2 are KGHDR and SFDVKD. With 6 bases removed from V and 9 bases from J, the gap between germline ends came to 14 bases. The CDR3: CATSQGGGLQYF. In nucleotides, the CDR3 is TGTGCCACCAGTCAAGGGGGGGGACTGCAGTACTTC.

The chain has TRBV29-1 and TRBJ1-1, with D uncertain. Germline V gene data show CDR1 as SQVTM and CDR2 as ANQGSEA. The CDR3 loop spans 10 amino acids. The germline V and J ends were trimmed by 4 bases and 1 base, with 1 base remaining between them. In nucleotides, the CDR3 is TGCAGCGTTGCGAACACTGAAGCTTTCTTT. Translated: CSVANTEAFF. The full variable domain, rest sourced from reference TRBV29-1 and TRBJ1-1, is SAVISQKPSRDICQRGTSLTIQCQVDSQVTMMFWYRQQPGQSLTLIATANQGSEATYESGFVIDKFPISRPNLTFSTLTVSNMSPEDSSIYLCSVANTEAFFGQGTRLTVV.

This chain uses TRBV19 with TRBJ2-3; the D gene is possibly TRBD2 (5 bases). V was pared by 7 bases and J by 3 bases, with 14 bases between. The CDR3 spans 14 residues. Germline values: CDR1 LNHDA, CDR2 SQIVND (reference sequence). The CDR3 DNA is TGTGCCAGTACCCCAGGAGGCACAACAGATACGCAGTATTTT. Translation gives CASTPGGTTDTQYF.

The rearrangement uses TRBV20-1 and TRBJ1-5; D uncertain. Trimming pared 7 bases from V and 5 bases from J, leaving 15 bases between. Germline V gene data show CDR1 as DFQATT and CDR2 as SNEGSKA (reference sequence). The CDR3 sequence is 13 residues long. CDR3 residues: CSVRAVLDQPQHF. The CDR3 nucleotides read TGCAGTGTCCGAGCGGTTCTGGATCAGCCCCAGCATTTT.

The chain recombines TRBV20-1 with TRBJ1-1; 9 bases are a match to TRBD1. The CDR3 spans 12 residues. Trimming removed 6 bases from V and 3 bases from J; junction bases left unmatched: 2. Germline V gene sequence: CDR1 DFQATT, CDR2 SNEGSKA (reference sequence). CDR3 sequence reads: CSARTGDTEAFF. Written as DNA, the CDR3 is TGCAGTGCCCGGACAGGGGACACTGAAGCTTTCTTT.

The chain is built from TRBV20-1 and TRBJ2-1; 9 bases line up with TRBD2. This CDR3 has 16 amino acids. After removal of 1 base from V and 4 bases from J, the junction contained 8 bases not matched to a gene. CDR1 DFQATT and CDR2 SNEGSKA come from the germline V gene (reference sequence). For the CDR3, the DNA is TGCAGTGCTAGAGTCTCTAGCGGGGCAAAGTACAATGAGCAGTTCTTC. It encodes CSARVSSGAKYNEQFF.

The chain couples TRBV19 to TRBJ2-1; 8 bases are a match to TRBD2. CDR3 size: 14 residues. V shed 7 bases and J 7 bases; nucleotides not matched to a gene: 9. Germline V gene lookup returns CDR1 LNHDA and CDR2 SQIVND (reference sequence). The CDR3 DNA reads TGTGCCAGTAAAGGTAGCGGGAATAGGAATGAGCAGTTCTTC. Protein sequence: CASKGSGNRNEQFF.

J is TRBJ2-1 and V is TRBV18; no reliable D call. The CDR3 is 17 residues long. V shed 0 bases and J shed 2 bases, with 14 bases lying between them. In germline, CDR1 is KGHSH, CDR2 LQKENI. CDR3 amino acids: CASSPPRFQGTYNEQFF. DNA for the CDR3: TGTGCCAGCTCACCACCGAGATTTCAAGGGACCTACAATGAGCAGTTCTTC.

The chain links TRBV15 to TRBJ2-1; 7 nucleotides agree with TRBD2. Germline assignment: CDR1 LNHNV and CDR2 YYDKDF (reference sequence). V lost 1 base to trimming and J lost 7 bases; unmatched junction nucleotides: 16. The CDR3 runs 18 residues. The CDR3: CATSRAGAAGFRPNEQFF. DNA of the CDR3: TGTGCCACCAGCAGAGCAGGTGCAGCGGGATTCAGGCCTAATGAGCAGTTCTTC.

In its sample, this clonotype was seen once. V usage is TRBV4-1 and J usage is TRBJ2-3; 10 bases are a match to TRBD2. CDR3 size: 18 residues. Unmatched junction bases numbered 9, after V lost 3 bases and J lost 0 bases. Germline lookup yields CDR1 MGHRA and CDR2 YSYEKL. The DNA of the CDR3 is TGCGCCAGCAGCCACGTTCGAGCGGGGGGGCCGAGCACAGATACGCAGTATTTT. It yields the protein CASSHVRAGGPSTDTQYF.

This chain joins TRBV27 and TRBJ1-2; TRBD1 is a possible D gene (5 bases). The CDR3 has 14 amino acids. The germline V gene has CDR1 MNHEY and CDR2 SMNVEV (reference sequence). V lost 6 bases and J 8 bases, leaving 19 bases between the germline ends. CDR3 DNA: TGTGCCAGCAGCCCTAGGGTAGGGGCGGGAGGCTACACCTTC. The encoded protein is CASSPRVGAGGYTF.

The chain joins TRBV29-1 to TRBJ1-2, with unresolved D. Deletions cut 2 bases from V and 6 bases from J, with 7 bases between. CDR3 size: 11 residues. CDR1 SQVTM and CDR2 ANQGSEA come from the germline V gene. CDR3 amino acids: CSVESLHGYTF. The CDR3 DNA is TGCAGCGTTGAAAGCCTGCATGGCTACACCTTC.

The chain is built from TRBV3-1 and TRBJ2-5; D unresolved. This CDR3 spans 12 amino acids. Per the germline V gene, CDR1 is LGHDT and CDR2 is YNNKEL (reference sequence). Trimming took off 3 bases at V and 5 bases at J, with 7 bases between the two ends. The CDR3 coding sequence is TGTGCCAGCAGCCACCTGTCGGAGACCCAGTACTTC. This codes for CASSHLSETQYF.

J is TRBJ2-1 and V is TRBV7-2; 7 nucleotides agree with TRBD2. Trimming took 0 bases from V and 8 from J; bases not matched to a gene: 7. Germline V gives CDR1 SGHTA, CDR2 FQGNSA. The CDR3 is 15 amino acids. DNA for the CDR3: TGTGCCAGCAGCTTAGCGGCGAGTCGGGGGGATGAGCAGTTCTTC. Its translation: CASSLAASRGDEQFF.

The V gene is TRBV29-1, the J gene TRBJ1-2; tentative D call: TRBD1 (5 bases). V dropped 3 bases and J dropped 4 bases, with 18 bases sitting between them. In germline, CDR1 is SQVTM, CDR2 ANQGSEA. The CDR3 is made up of 15 amino acids. CDR3 region: CSVESPGRDFYGYTF. The CDR3 DNA reads TGCAGCGTTGAGTCTCCGGGCAGGGACTTCTATGGCTACACCTTC.

V and J are TRBV7-2 and TRBJ2-7, with D perhaps TRBD1 (6 bases). The CDR3 contains 15 residues. Germline assignment: CDR1 SGHTA and CDR2 FQGNSA. Deletions cut 5 bases from V and 0 bases from J, with 14 bases between. As DNA, the CDR3 is TGTGCCAGCAGCAACATCCCGGGACACTCCTACGAGCAGTACTTC. Translated: CASSNIPGHSYEQYF.

The chain couples TRBV12-3 or TRBV12-4 to TRBJ1-5, with a tentative D call TRBD1 (6 bases). CDR3 length: 14 residues. The V end lost 6 bases, the J end lost 7 bases, and 16 bases lay between the germline ends. The DNA for the CDR3 is TGTGCCAGCAGGATTGACAGGCTGGGGCAGCCCCAGCATTTT. It translates to CASRIDRLGQPQHF.

This chain links TRBV27 with TRBJ1-1, with D unresolved. The V gene's germline CDR1 is MNHEY and CDR2 SMNVEV (reference sequence). Between the trimmed V and J ends, which lost 7 bases and 4 bases, there was a span of 13 bases. This CDR3 comprises 13 residues. The CDR3 DNA sequence: TGTGCCAGCACCTCGGCCCATAGCACTGAAGCTTTCTTT. Translated: CASTSAHSTEAFF.

The CDR3: CAWSRLGLAVGDTQYF. CDR3 coding DNA: TGTGCCTGGAGTCGTCTGGGACTAGCGGTGGGAGATACGCAGTATTTT. The rearrangement joins TRBV30 to TRBJ2-3; the match to TRBD2 covers 11 bases. The junction had 9 bases not matched to a gene; V was cut back by 2 bases and J by 5 bases. The CDR3 is 16 amino acids. Germline V gene data show CDR1 as GTSNPN and CDR2 as SVGIG (reference sequence).

The chain has TRBV7-9 and TRBJ2-5; D is uncertain. The germline CDR1 and CDR2 sequences are SEHNR and FQNEAQ (reference sequence). This CDR3 has 11 amino acids. V was clipped by 2 bases and J by 7 bases, with 5 bases between them. The CDR3 nucleotides are TGTGCCAGCAGCTTAAGGGCGACCCAGTACTTC. This codes for CASSLRATQYF.

The J gene is TRBJ2-2, the V gene TRBV27; unclear D gene. The germline gives CDR1 MNHEY, CDR2 SMNVEV (reference sequence). The CDR3 length is 13 residues. The germline V and J ends were trimmed by 0 bases and 7 bases, with 6 bases remaining between them. This chain's CDR3 is CASSLSGNGELFF. CDR3 DNA: TGTGCCAGCAGTTTATCAGGGAACGGGGAGCTGTTTTTT.

The V and J genes are TRBV5-1 and TRBJ2-7; no clear D gene. Germline V gene data show CDR1 as SGHRS and CDR2 as YFSETQ. The CDR3 loop spans 14 amino acids. Trimming took 3 bases from V and 0 from J, leaving 10 bases between them. The CDR3 sequence is CASSSDGYSYEQYF. The CDR3, as DNA: TGCGCCAGCAGCTCGGACGGCTACTCCTACGAGCAGTACTTC.

As DNA, the CDR3 is TGCAGCGTTGATAGCGGGAGCGGCTACGAGCAGTACTTC. Translating gives CSVDSGSGYEQYF. The chain combines TRBV29-1 with TRBJ2-7; 9 bases line up with TRBD2. J was trimmed by 3 bases and V by 3 bases; bases with no gene match: 3. Germline V gene sequence: CDR1 SQVTM, CDR2 ANQGSEA. This CDR3 has 13 residues.

The chain carries TRBV7-3 and TRBJ2-7; TRBD2 agrees at 7 bases. CDR1 is SGHTA, CDR2 FQGTGA, per germline. The CDR3 length is 14 residues. The V segment lost 5 bases and the J segment 1 base; nucleotides outside the gene matches: 5. This CDR3 is CASSPMGGSYEQYF. The DNA of the CDR3 is TGTGCCAGCAGCCCAATGGGAGGGTCCTACGAGCAGTACTTC.